Reported below is one T cell receptor (beta chain). Its antigen is still unknown. TCR beta VDJ and CDR3 profiling used genomic DNA as template. One entry per CDR3 protein, called by TCRdb with MiXCR from the reads. The repertoire holds 200,000 or so distinct CDR3 sequences, less than 65% seen once, with 46% in the top ten. The data were taken from a study of CD8+CD57+ T cells in acquired aplastic anemia. At the level of the study: Isolated CD4+ and CD8+ cells, once sorted, yielded DNA averaging around 3 ug. The study's findings and limits: Patients and controls shared roughly 31 CD8+ CDR3 sequences, highly expressed in patients. In CD8+ cells, Simpson's diversity showed no significant difference between patients and controls.

The CDR3 is 11 amino acids. V shed 4 bases and J shed 7 bases, with 8 bases lying between them. Germline values: CDR1 SNHLY, CDR2 FYNNEI. Sequenced input: sorted CD4+, CD8+, or CD8+CD57+ T cells (not recorded which) from PBMCs. The sequence was collected from a human donor with severe aplastic anemia or a healthy control (not recorded which). The rearrangement joins TRBV2 to TRBJ2-7, with D perhaps matching TRBD1 (5 bases). CDR3 sequence (DNA): TGTGCCAGCAGTGGCTCAGGGGAGCAGTACTTC. This sequence encodes CASSGSGEQYF.